The text below deals with one T cell receptor (beta chain). Trimming cost V 0 bases and J 8 bases, with 17 bases left between them. Germline V gene sequence: CDR1 SGHDN, CDR2 FVKESK. This CDR3 has 16 amino acids. Data came from immunoSEQ multiplex PCR; TCRdb stores just in-frame clones and leaves some out. Here the sample spans roughly 52,000 clones, 90% being singletons. Among the 110 or so subjects of the validation cohort, separate from the approximately 700-subject first cohort, were the donors. This sample is drawn from a study of cytomegalovirus exposure and HLA in healthy donors. The sequencing input was PBMCs. The chain carries TRBV14 and TRBJ2-1; tentatively, D is TRBD2 (6 bases). The sequence was obtained from a man aged 18 to 35 in good health and CMV-seronegative. This chain's CDR3 is CASSQDRRASLDEQFF. For the CDR3, the DNA is TGTGCCAGCAGCCAAGATCGGAGGGCTAGTCTTGATGAGCAGTTCTTC.